These T cell receptor beta chains were read from a single sample in a study of molecular identifiers for immune sequencing clone quantification. TCRdb independently ran MiXCR on the PCR reads; one entry per CDR3 protein. The repertoire holds under 600,000 distinct CDR3 sequences, with about a quarter as singletons. Sample: naive CD8+ T cells from blood, with Jurkat cell RNA spiked in. The receptors were sampled from a human donor in good health. Some libraries in this study had Jurkat cell RNA spiked in. Each CDR3 is given without its conserved first and last residue. The order of the fields is V gene, D gene, CDR3 protein. D genes are given only for firm matches.

TRBV10-2,TRBD1,ASGTGGSNQPQH
TRBV4-1,.,ASSPYGSPEAF
TRBV27,TRBD2,ASSLDPLGTSGSTDTQY
TRBV7-9,.,ASSLGGYGEDTQY
TRBV12-3/TRBV12-4,.,ASSNDRMNTEAF
TRBV7-9,.,ASSSGPGDDEKLF
TRBV5-1,TRBD2,ASSSTGLASEQF
TRBV3-1,.,ASSQVEGITEAF
TRBV12-3/TRBV12-4,.,ASSLTGLNSGELF
TRBV7-9,.,ASSLNRQTDYEQY
TRBV28,TRBD1,ASNFRAGGGTGELF
TRBV4-1,TRBD2,ASSQPSGGRREQY
TRBV12-3/TRBV12-4,.,ASSSARKGIGQF
TRBV29-1,TRBD1,SVEEGGRGETYEQY
TRBV27,.,ASSPILGETQY
TRBV7-7,.,ASSFGHDNEQF
TRBV20-1,.,SAGQSNTGELF
TRBV28,.,ASQALRGSGANVLT
TRBV12-3/TRBV12-4,.,ASSLKLAPPFP
TRBV24-1,.,ATSATFNGGPTDTQY
TRBV6-5,.,ASRAKTAKETQY
TRBV10-3,TRBD1,AISESGGQGGYEQY
TRBV7-2,.,ASSLRGPYNEQF
TRBV27,.,ASRQSGKLF
TRBV24-1,TRBD2,ATSGTSGSSYNEQF
TRBV6-5,.,ASSNTRGNNQPQH
TRBV6-1,.,ASSEALPAQGGYEQY
TRBV20-1,.,SARPFYQETQY
TRBV29-1,.,SAAPGNTEAF
TRBV7-9,.,ASRDIQGEQF
TRBV28,TRBD1,ASSSNRGRGEQY
TRBV20-1,.,SARGLSDYNEQF
TRBV7-9,TRBD1,ASSLGLGQGWTEAF